A selection of T cell receptor beta chains follows, all from one sample in a study of identical twins. MiXCR, run by TCRdb on the 5' RACE reads, gives a single entry per CDR3 protein. The table lists approximately 220,000 distinct CDR3 sequences, less than 9.5% of them singletons. Specimen: memory (CD45RO+) T cells sorted from blood. These receptor sequences come from a woman under 30 in good health. The CDR3 runs from the conserved cysteine through the conserved F or W. A D gene is named only where the DNA matches it firmly. The size field is filled for only some rows; it gives once, few, many or a size class.

abundance	v_gene	d_gene	j_gene	CDR3nt	CDR3aa
few	TRBV7-2	TRBD2	TRBJ2-1	TGTGCCAGCAGCCCGGGGGGAGGGTACAATGAGCAGTTCTTC	CASSPGGGYNEQFF
few	TRBV28	TRBD1	TRBJ2-1	TGTGCCAGCAGTCTTCCGGGACAGAGATACCCCTTCAACTACAATGAGCAGTTCTTC	CASSLPGQRYPFNYNEQFF
few	TRBV20-1	.	TRBJ2-7	TGCAGTGCTAGGAGGAGGACCAACTACGAGCAGTACTTC	CSARRRTNYEQYF
.	TRBV5-1	.	TRBJ2-7	TGCGCCAGCAGAGGGGGGGACTCCTACGAGCAGTACTTC	CASRGGDSYEQYF
.	TRBV20-1	.	TRBJ1-1	TGCAGTGCTAGAGATGGGGGTACGCACACTGAAGCTTTCTTT	CSARDGGTHTEAFF
.	TRBV6-5	.	TRBJ2-7	TGTGCCAGCAGCCTGACAAGGGGCGAGCAGTACTTC	CASSLTRGEQYF
few	TRBV20-1	TRBD2	TRBJ2-1	TGCAGTGCCCTAAGCTGGACTAGCTTAAAGAGCTCCTACAATGAGCAGTTCTTC	CSALSWTSLKSSYNEQFF
many	TRBV20-1	.	TRBJ2-4	TGCAGTGCTAGAGATAGTCGTCGGACCGCCAAAAACATTCAGTACTTC	CSARDSRRTAKNIQYF
many	TRBV7-2	TRBD2	TRBJ2-5	TGTGCCAGCAGCCGACTAGCGGGAGCTGTAGGAGAGACCCAGTACTTC	CASSRLAGAVGETQYF
few	TRBV5-4	.	TRBJ2-1	TGTGCCAGCGCCGGGACGGGGACCTACAATGAGCAGTTCTTC	CASAGTGTYNEQFF
.	TRBV7-7	.	TRBJ2-7	TGTGCCAGCAGCTTCCGGCGGATTGGCTACGAGCAGTACTTC	CASSFRRIGYEQYF
.	TRBV20-1	TRBD2	TRBJ2-3	TGCAGTGCTAGCAGGACGGGACTAGCGGTCACAGATACGCAGTATTTT	CSASRTGLAVTDTQYF
.	TRBV7-9	.	TRBJ2-7	TGTGCCAGCAGACCAGCGGGACAGTACGAGCAGTACTTC	CASRPAGQYEQYF
few	TRBV10-1	TRBD1	TRBJ2-4	TGCGCCAGAAGGACAGGGAACCCGACCAAAAACATTCAGTACTTC	CARRTGNPTKNIQYF
few	TRBV5-4	.	TRBJ1-4	TGTGCCAGCAGCTTCGGAGGAAGCTCAACTAATGAAAAACTGTTTTTT	CASSFGGSSTNEKLFF